This T cell receptor (beta chain) originates from a study of blood T cell repertoires in COVID-19. Study information: From T cells, B-cell-depleted T cells, or PBMCs came the material, which was cDNA or gDNA.

Germline V CDR1 and CDR2: SGHNT, YENEEA. Deletions cut 0 bases from V and 1 base from J, with 9 bases between. The CDR3 has 16 amino acids. In the authors' methods: Quantification of nucleated cells was approximated via reference gene primer amplification. Profiling relied on immunoSEQ multiplex PCR, and the TCRdb table lists in-frame clones only, not all of them. The V and J calls and clone size were taken over from that table, and D and trimming were inferred from the DNA. The sample lists more than 85,000 clones, approximately 72% occurring once. Sequencing used peripheral blood. This TCR came from a woman in her 70s with acute or convalescent COVID-19. This sequence joins TRBV11-3 and TRBJ2-2; D possibly corresponds to TRBD1 (5 bases). The CDR3 here is CASSLDGQLNTGELFF. The CDR3 DNA follows: TGTGCCAGCAGCTTAGACGGACAACTGAACACCGGGGAGCTGTTTTTT.